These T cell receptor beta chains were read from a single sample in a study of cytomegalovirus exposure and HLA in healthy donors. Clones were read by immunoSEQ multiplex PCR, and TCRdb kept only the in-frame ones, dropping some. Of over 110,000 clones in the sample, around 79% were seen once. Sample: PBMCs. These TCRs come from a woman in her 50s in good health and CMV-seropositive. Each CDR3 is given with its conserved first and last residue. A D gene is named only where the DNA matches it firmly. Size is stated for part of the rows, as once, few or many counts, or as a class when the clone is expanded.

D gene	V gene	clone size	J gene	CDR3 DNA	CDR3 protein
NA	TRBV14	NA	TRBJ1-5	TGTGCCAGCAGCCAAGGGGAGGGGCAGCCCCAGCATTTT	CASSQGEGQPQHF
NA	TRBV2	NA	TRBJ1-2	TGTGCCAGCAGAGCAGGGGTGGACTATGGCTACACCTTC	CASRAGVDYGYTF
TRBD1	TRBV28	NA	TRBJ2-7	TGTGCCAGCAGTACCAACCGGGACAGGGCCGTCTACGAGCAGTACTTC	CASSTNRDRAVYEQYF
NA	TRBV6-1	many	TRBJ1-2	TGTGCCAGCAGTGAATTGGGGGGATACGACTATGGCTACACCTTC	CASSELGGYDYGYTF
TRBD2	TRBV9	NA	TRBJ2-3	TGTGCCAGCAGCGTAGGGCTAGCGGGGGGGGATACGCAGTATTTT	CASSVGLAGGDTQYF
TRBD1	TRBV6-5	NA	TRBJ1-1	TGTGCCAGCAGGACCCTCCAGGGGGGCACTGAAGCTTTCTTT	CASRTLQGGTEAFF
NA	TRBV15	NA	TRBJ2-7	TGTGCCACCAGCGACACCGGGACTTTCTACGAGCAGTACTTC	CATSDTGTFYEQYF
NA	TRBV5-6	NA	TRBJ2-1	TGTGCCAGCAGCTCAAGCAGGACTCACTACAATGAGCAGTTCTTC	CASSSSRTHYNEQFF
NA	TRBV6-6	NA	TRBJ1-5	TGTGCCAGCAGAGACTCGCACAGGGCTAATCAGCCCCAGCATTTT	CASRDSHRANQPQHF
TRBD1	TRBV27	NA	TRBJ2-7	TGTGCCAGCGTAGGGACAGGGGTCGAGCAGTACTTC	CASVGTGVEQYF
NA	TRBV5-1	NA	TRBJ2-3	TGCGCCAGCAGCTTGGGCGGGGTGAGCAACCTTAACACAGATACGCAGTATTTT	CASSLGGVSNLNTDTQYF
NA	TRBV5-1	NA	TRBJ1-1	TGCGCCAGCAGCTTGTCTGGGGAGGGAAACACTGAAGCTTTCTTT	CASSLSGEGNTEAFF
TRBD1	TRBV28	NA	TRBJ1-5	TGTGCCAGCAGTTACCCACCAGGGGGTCGGAATCAGCCCCAGCATTTT	CASSYPPGGRNQPQHF
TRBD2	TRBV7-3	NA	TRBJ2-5	TGTGCCAGCAGCTTAAACGGGGGGAGCCAAGAGACCCAGTACTTC	CASSLNGGSQETQYF
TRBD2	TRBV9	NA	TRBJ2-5	TGTGCCAGCAGCAGAGCGGGGGGCGGGGAGACCCAGTACTTC	CASSRAGGGETQYF
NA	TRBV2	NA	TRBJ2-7	TGTGCCAGCAAAGGGGGGGACAGGTTCTACGAGCAGTACTTC	CASKGGDRFYEQYF
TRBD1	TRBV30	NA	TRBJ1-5	TGTGCCTGGGGTCTACAGGGGGCTGGCAATCAGCCCCAGCATTTT	CAWGLQGAGNQPQHF
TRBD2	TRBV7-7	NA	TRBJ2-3	TGTGCTAGCAGTCGTGGACTAGCGGGGGGTCAAGATACGCAGTATTTT	CASSRGLAGGQDTQYF
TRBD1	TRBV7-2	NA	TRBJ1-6	TGTGCCAGCAGCGGAAGAGGGGGCGCGAATTCACCCCTCCACTTT	CASSGRGGANSPLHF
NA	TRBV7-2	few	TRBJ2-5	TGTGCCAGCAGCTTAGTCCGGGAGACCCAGTACTTC	CASSLVRETQYF
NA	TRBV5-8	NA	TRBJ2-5	TGTGCCAGCAGCACTCAAGAGACCCAGTACTTC	CASSTQETQYF
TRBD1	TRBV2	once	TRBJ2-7	TGTGCCAGCCGGGTGACAGGGCCTTCCTACGAGCAGTACTTC	CASRVTGPSYEQYF
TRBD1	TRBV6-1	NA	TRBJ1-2	TGTGCCAGCATCGTTCCGTCAGGGGGCAACTATGGCTACACCTTC	CASIVPSGGNYGYTF
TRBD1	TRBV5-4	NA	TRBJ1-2	TGTGCCAGCAGCTTGAACCGGGACAGGGGTGGCTACACCTTC	CASSLNRDRGGYTF
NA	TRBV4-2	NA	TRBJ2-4	TGTGCCAGCAGCCAAGTTGGCGCAGGGGACTACCAAAAAAACATTCAGTACTTC	CASSQVGAGDYQKNIQYF
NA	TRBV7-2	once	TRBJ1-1	TGTGCCAGCAGCTTAGCTGGCGGGAACACTGAAGCTTTCTTT	CASSLAGGNTEAFF
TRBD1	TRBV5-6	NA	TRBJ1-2	TGTGCCAGCAGCGCGGGGACAGGTGAGGGCTACACCTTC	CASSAGTGEGYTF
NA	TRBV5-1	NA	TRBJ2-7	TGCGCCAGCAGCTTGGGGCAGGGCCACGAGCAGTACTTC	CASSLGQGHEQYF
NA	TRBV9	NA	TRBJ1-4	TGTGCCAGCAGCGTAGCTTCGGGGGGCTCTACTGAAAAACTGTTTTTT	CASSVASGGSTEKLFF
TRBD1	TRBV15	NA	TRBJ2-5	TGTGCCGAAACATTCGACAGGGCTGAGACCCAGTACTTC	CAETFDRAETQYF
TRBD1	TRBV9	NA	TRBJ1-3	TGTGCCAGCAGCGTAGGTACAGGGGGCTCCTCTGGAAACACCATATATTTT	CASSVGTGGSSGNTIYF
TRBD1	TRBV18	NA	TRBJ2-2	TGTGCCAGCTCACGTACAGGGGAATCAGGTCCAAACACCGGGGAGCTGTTTTTT	CASSRTGESGPNTGELFF
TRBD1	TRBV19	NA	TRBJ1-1	TGTGCCAGTAGTATCCTCGCGTGGGGGACAGGGGGCGTAGGCACTGAAGCTTTCTTT	CASSILAWGTGGVGTEAFF